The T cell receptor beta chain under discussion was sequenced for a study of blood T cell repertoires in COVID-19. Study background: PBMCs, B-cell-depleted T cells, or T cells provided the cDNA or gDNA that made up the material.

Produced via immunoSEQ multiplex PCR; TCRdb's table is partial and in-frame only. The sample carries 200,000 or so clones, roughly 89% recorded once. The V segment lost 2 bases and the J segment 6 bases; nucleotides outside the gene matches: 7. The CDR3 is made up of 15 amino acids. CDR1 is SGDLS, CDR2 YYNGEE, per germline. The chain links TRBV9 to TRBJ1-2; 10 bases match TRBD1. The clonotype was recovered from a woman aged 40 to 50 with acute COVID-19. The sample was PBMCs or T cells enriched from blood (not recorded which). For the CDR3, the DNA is TGTGCCAGCAGCGTGGACAGGGGGGATGGCCATGGCTACACCTTC. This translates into CASSVDRGDGHGYTF.